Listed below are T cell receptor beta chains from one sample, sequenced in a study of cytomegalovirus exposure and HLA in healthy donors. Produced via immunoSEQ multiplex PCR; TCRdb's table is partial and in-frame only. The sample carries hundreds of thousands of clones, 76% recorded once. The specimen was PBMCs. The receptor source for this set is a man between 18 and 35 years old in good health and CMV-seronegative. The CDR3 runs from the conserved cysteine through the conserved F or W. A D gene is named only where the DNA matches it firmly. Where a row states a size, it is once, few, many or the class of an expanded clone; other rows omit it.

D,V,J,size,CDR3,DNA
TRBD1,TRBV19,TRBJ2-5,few,CASGQVLETQYF,TGTGCCAGCGGACAGGTTCTAGAGACCCAGTACTTC
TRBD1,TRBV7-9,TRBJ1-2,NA,CASSQTGDGYTF,TGTGCCAGCAGCCAGACAGGGGATGGCTACACCTTC
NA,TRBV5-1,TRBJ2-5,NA,CASSLDRLVETQYF,TGCGCCAGCAGCTTGGACAGGCTGGTGGAGACCCAGTACTTC
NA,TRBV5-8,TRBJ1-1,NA,CASSLRNRATEAFF,TGTGCCAGCAGCTTGAGGAACAGGGCCACTGAAGCTTTCTTT
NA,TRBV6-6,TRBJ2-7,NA,CASSYVGSYEQYF,TGTGCCAGCAGTTACGTGGGGAGCTACGAGCAGTACTTC
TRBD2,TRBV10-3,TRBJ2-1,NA,CAITTSGELAGGRVHNEQFF,TGTGCCATCACCACCTCGGGGGAACTAGCGGGAGGGAGAGTACACAATGAGCAGTTCTTC
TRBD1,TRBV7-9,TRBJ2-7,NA,CASSFGTGRAFYEQYF,TGTGCCAGCAGCTTCGGGACAGGGCGAGCTTTTTACGAGCAGTACTTC
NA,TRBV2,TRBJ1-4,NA,CASRWGVWDEKLFF,TGTGCCAGCAGGTGGGGAGTTTGGGATGAAAAACTGTTTTTT
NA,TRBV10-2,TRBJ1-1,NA,CASSESRSAEAFF,TGCGCCAGCAGTGAGTCGAGGAGTGCTGAAGCTTTCTTT
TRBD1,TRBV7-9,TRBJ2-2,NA,CASSYPGQGAGGELFF,TGTGCCAGCAGCTATCCGGGACAGGGGGCCGGCGGGGAGCTGTTTTTT
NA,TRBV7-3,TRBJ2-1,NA,CASSLMAGKKNEQFF,TGTGCCAGCAGCTTAATGGCGGGAAAGAAGAATGAGCAGTTCTTC
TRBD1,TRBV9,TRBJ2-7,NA,CASSVGIRGWDYEQYF,TGTGCCAGCAGCGTAGGGATCAGGGGGTGGGACTACGAGCAGTACTTC
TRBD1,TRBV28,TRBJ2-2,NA,CASLRGQRELFF,TGTGCCAGCCTCCGGGGACAGAGGGAGCTGTTTTTT
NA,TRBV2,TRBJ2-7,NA,CASSVRSGYEQYF,TGTGCCAGCAGTGTTCGATCCGGCTACGAGCAGTACTTC
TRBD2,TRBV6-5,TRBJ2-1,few,CASTPTGGRNEQFF,TGTGCCAGCACCCCCACGGGAGGTAGGAATGAGCAGTTCTTC
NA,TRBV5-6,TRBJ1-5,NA,CASSLYGAGLSVRQPQHF,TGTGCCAGCAGCTTGTATGGTGCAGGGTTGTCGGTAAGGCAGCCCCAGCATTTT
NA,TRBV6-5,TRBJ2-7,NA,CASSNPAGTEQYF,TGTGCCAGCAGCAATCCGGCGGGGACCGAGCAGTACTTC
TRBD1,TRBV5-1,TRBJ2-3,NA,CASSTGQGGDTQYF,TGCGCCAGCAGCACCGGACAGGGCGGGGATACGCAGTATTTT
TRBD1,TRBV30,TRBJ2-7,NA,CAWSPGQGTYEQYF,TGTGCCTGGAGTCCGGGACAGGGAACCTACGAGCAGTACTTC
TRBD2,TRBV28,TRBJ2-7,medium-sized,CASSRTSGTRHEQYF,TGTGCCAGCAGCCGGACTAGCGGGACCCGTCACGAGCAGTACTTC
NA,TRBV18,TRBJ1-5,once,CASSPRGAGGNQPQHF,TGTGCCAGCTCACCAAGAGGAGCGGGTGGCAATCAGCCCCAGCATTTT
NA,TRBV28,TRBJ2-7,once,CASKRGTYEQYF,TGTGCCAGCAAAAGGGGAACCTACGAGCAGTACTTC
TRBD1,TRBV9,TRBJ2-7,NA,CASSVGQGVSYEQYF,TGTGCCAGCAGCGTCGGACAGGGGGTCTCCTACGAGCAGTACTTC
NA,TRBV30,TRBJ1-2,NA,CAWARGWDGYTF,TGTGCCTGGGCGCGCGGGTGGGATGGCTACACCTTC
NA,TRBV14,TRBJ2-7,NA,CASSQGQGSSYEQYF,TGTGCCAGCAGCCAAGGGCAGGGGAGCTCCTACGAGCAGTACTTC
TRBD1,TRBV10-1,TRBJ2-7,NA,CASSNRQGPTYEQYF,TGCGCCAGCAGTAACCGACAGGGGCCTACCTACGAGCAGTACTTC
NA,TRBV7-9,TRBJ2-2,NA,CASSWDSNTGELFF,TGTGCCAGCAGCTGGGACTCCAACACCGGGGAGCTGTTTTTT
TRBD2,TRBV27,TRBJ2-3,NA,CASSTLAGGLTDTQYF,TGTGCCAGCAGTACCCTAGCGGGAGGGTTAACAGATACGCAGTATTTT
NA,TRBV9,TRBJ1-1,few,CASSVSGQGWTEAFF,TGTGCCAGCAGCGTAAGCGGGCAGGGTTGGACTGAAGCTTTCTTT
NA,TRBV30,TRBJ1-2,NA,CAWGLRHGYGYTF,TGTGCCTGGGGACTTAGACACGGCTATGGCTACACCTTC
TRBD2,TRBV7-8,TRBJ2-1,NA,CASSRWTSGSRNEQFF,TGTGCCAGCAGCCGTTGGACTAGCGGGAGTAGGAATGAGCAGTTCTTC
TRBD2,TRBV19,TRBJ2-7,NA,CASTGLAVPYEQYF,TGTGCCAGCACGGGACTAGCGGTCCCCTACGAGCAGTACTTC
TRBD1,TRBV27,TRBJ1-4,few,CASSGTGSNEKLFF,TGTGCCAGCAGCGGGACAGGGTCTAATGAAAAACTGTTTTTT
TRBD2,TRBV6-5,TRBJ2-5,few,CASSYRLAGGPPQYF,TGTGCCAGCAGTTACCGCCTAGCGGGAGGGCCACCCCAGTACTTC
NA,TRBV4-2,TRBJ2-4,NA,CASSQAVSKNIQYF,TGTGCCAGCAGCCAAGCCGTGTCCAAAAACATTCAGTACTTC
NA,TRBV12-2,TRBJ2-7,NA,CASRLRPGLARYEQYF,TGTGCAAGTCGCTTACGCCCGGGACTAGCACGATACGAGCAGTACTTC
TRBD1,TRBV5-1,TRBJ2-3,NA,CASSLRQGSTDTQYF,TGCGCCAGCAGCTTGAGACAGGGAAGCACAGATACGCAGTATTTT
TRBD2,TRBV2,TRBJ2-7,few,CASSFAGTSGRAGVEQYF,TGTGCCAGCAGTTTTGCCGGGACTAGCGGGAGGGCCGGGGTCGAGCAGTACTTC
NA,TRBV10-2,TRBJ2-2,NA,CASCEFGTGELFF,TGCGCCAGTTGTGAGTTCGGCACCGGGGAGCTGTTTTTT
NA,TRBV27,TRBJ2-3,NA,CASSTYRNQADTQYF,TGTGCCAGCAGTACGTACAGGAATCAGGCAGATACGCAGTATTTT
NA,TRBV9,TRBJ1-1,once,CASGQGGTEAFF,TGTGCCAGCGGGCAGGGTGGAACTGAAGCTTTCTTT
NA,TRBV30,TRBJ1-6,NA,CACTELSSYNSPLHF,TGTGCCTGTACCGAATTGAGCTCCTATAATTCACCCCTCCACTTT
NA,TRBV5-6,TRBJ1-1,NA,CASSLSSNTEAFF,TGTGCCAGCAGCCTGTCCTCGAACACTGAAGCTTTCTTT
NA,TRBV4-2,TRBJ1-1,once,CASRQGWGTEAFF,TGTGCCAGCAGACAGGGATGGGGAACTGAAGCTTTCTTT
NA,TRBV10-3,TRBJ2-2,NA,CAILDLNTGELFF,TGTGCCATTCTAGACCTGAACACCGGGGAGCTGTTTTTT
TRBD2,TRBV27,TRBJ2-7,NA,CASSLSIRTSGLPYEQYF,TGTGCCAGCAGTTTATCGATAAGAACTAGCGGGCTACCCTACGAGCAGTACTTC
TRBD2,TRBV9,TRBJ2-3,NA,CASSVSGRVGDTQYF,TGTGCCAGCAGCGTGAGCGGGAGGGTCGGGGATACGCAGTATTTT
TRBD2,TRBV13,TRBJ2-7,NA,CASSAPLSGGSYEQYF,TGTGCCAGCAGCGCCCCCCTCAGCGGGGGCAGCTACGAGCAGTACTTC
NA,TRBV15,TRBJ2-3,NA,CATSRGSGLGTDTQYF,TGTGCCACCAGCAGAGGAAGCGGGTTAGGGACAGATACGCAGTATTTT
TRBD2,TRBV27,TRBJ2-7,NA,CASRYSGRAYYEQYF,TGTGCCAGCAGATATAGCGGGAGGGCATACTACGAGCAGTACTTC
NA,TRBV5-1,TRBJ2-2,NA,CASSLEQGTTGELFF,TGCGCCAGCAGCTTGGAGCAGGGGACGACCGGGGAGCTGTTTTTT